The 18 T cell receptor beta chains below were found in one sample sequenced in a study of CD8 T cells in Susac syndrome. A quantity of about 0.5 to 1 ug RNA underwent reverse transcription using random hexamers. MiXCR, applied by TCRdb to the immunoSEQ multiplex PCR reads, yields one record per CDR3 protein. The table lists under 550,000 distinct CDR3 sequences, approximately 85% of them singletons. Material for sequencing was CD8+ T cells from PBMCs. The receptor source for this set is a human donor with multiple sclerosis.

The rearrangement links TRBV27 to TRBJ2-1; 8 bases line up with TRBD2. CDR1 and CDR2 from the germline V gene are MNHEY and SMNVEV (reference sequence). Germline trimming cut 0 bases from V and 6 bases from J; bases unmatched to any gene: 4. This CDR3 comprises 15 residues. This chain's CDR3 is CASSLSTLAANEQFF. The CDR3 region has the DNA TGTGCCAGCAGTTTATCGACACTAGCGGCCAATGAGCAGTTCTTC.

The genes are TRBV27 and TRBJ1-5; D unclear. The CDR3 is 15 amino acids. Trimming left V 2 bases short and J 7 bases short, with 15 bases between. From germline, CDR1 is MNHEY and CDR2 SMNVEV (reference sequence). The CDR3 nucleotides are TGTGCCAGCAGTTTAGCGGCGGGCTCGTTGCAGCCCCAGCATTTT. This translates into CASSLAAGSLQPQHF.

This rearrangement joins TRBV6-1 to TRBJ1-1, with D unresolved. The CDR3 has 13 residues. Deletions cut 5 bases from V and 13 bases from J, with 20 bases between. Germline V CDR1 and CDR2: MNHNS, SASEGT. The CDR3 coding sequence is TGTGCCAGCAGTCGAATCAATTTGGAGAAGGGTTTCTTT. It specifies CASSRINLEKGFF.

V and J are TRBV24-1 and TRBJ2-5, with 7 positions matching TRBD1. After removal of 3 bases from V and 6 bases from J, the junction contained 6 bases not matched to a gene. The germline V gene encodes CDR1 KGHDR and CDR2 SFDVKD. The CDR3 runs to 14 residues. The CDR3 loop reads CATSDPRQGQTQYF. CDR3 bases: TGTGCCACCAGTGATCCCAGACAGGGTCAGACCCAGTACTTC.

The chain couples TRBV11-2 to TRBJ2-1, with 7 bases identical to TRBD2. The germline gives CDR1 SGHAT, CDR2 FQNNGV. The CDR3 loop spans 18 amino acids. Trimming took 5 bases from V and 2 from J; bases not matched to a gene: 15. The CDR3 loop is CASSRRLRTSATYNEQFF. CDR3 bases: TGTGCCAGCAGCCGACGACTAAGAACTAGCGCGACCTACAATGAGCAGTTCTTC. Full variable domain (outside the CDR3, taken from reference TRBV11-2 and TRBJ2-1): EAGVAQSPRYKIIEKRQSVAFWCNPISGHATLYWYQQILGQGPKLLIQFQNNGVVDDSQLPKDRFSAERLKGVDSTLKIQPAKLEDSAVYLCASSRRLRTSATYNEQFFGPGTRLTVL.

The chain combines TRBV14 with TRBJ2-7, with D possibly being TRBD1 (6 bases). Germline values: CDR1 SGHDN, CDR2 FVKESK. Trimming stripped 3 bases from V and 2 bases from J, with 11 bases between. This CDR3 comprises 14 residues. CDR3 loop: CASSHPGHPYEQYF. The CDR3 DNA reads TGTGCCAGCAGCCACCCGGGACACCCCTACGAGCAGTACTTC.

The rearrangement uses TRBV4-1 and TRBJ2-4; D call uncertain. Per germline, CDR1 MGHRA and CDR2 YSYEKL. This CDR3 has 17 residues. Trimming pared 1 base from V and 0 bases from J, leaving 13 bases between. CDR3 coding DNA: TGCGCCAGCAGCCAAGTCACCCCTCTACTAGCCAAAAACATTCAGTACTTC. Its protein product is CASSQVTPLLAKNIQYF.

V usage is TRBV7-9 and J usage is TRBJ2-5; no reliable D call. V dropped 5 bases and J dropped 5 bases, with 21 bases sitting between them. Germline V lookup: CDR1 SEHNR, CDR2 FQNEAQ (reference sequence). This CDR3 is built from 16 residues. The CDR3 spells CASSPPTLRAKETQYF. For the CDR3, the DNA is TGTGCCAGCAGCCCCCCGACCCTCCGGGCGAAGGAGACCCAGTACTTC.

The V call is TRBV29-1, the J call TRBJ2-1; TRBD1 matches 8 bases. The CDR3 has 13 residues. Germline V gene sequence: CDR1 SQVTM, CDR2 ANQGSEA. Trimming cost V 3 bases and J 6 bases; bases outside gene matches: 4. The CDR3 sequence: CSVERTGGNEQFF. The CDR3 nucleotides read TGCAGCGTTGAGCGTACAGGGGGCAATGAGCAGTTCTTC.

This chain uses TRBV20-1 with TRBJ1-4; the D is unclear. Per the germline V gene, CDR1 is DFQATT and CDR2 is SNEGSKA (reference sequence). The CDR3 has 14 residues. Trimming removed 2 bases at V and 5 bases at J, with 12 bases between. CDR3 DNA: TGCAGTGCTAGATTGGGCAGCGCGAATGAAAAACTGTTTTTT. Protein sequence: CSARLGSANEKLFF.

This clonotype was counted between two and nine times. The CDR3 loop reads CASSLDSYGFSPLHF. CDR3 nucleotide sequence: TGTGCCAGCAGCTTAGATAGTTATGGATTTTCACCCCTCCACTTT. J is TRBJ1-6 and V is TRBV11-2; the D is unclear. From germline, CDR1 is SGHAT and CDR2 FQNNGV. The CDR3 has 15 amino acids. The V end was cut by 0 bases, the J end by 9 bases, with 12 bases between.

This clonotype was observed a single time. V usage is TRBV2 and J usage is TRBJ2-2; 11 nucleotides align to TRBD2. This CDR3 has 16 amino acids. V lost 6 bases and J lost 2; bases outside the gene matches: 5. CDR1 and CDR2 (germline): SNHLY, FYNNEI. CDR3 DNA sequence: TGTGCCAGCAGGGGTACTAGCGGGAGTAACACCGGGGAGCTGTTTTTT. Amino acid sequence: CASRGTSGSNTGELFF.

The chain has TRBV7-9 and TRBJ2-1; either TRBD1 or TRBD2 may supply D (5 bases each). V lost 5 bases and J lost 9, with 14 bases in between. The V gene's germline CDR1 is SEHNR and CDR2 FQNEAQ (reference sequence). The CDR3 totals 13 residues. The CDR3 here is CASSPSGGVEQFF. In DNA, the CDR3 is TGTGCCAGCAGCCCAAGTGGGGGAGTTGAGCAGTTCTTC.

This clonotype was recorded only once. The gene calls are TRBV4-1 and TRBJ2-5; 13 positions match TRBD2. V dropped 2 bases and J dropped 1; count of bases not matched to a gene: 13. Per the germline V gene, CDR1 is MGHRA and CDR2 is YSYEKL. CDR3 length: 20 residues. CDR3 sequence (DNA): TGCGCCAGCAGCCAACTGCCCGGACTAGCGGGGGCGCCACTCCAAGAGACCCAGTACTTC. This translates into CASSQLPGLAGAPLQETQYF.

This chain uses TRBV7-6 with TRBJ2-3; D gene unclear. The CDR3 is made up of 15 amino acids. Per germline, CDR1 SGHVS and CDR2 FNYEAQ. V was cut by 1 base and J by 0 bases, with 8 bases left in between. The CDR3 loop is CASSLEDSSTDTQYF. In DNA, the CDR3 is TGTGCCAGCAGCTTAGAGGATAGTAGCACAGATACGCAGTATTTT.

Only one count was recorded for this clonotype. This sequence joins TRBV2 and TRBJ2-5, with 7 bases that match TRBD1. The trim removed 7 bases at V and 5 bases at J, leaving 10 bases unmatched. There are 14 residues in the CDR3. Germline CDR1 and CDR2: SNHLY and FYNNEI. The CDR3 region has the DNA TGTGCCAGCACGACAGGGTTTTCTGGGGAGACCCAGTACTTC. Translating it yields CASTTGFSGETQYF.

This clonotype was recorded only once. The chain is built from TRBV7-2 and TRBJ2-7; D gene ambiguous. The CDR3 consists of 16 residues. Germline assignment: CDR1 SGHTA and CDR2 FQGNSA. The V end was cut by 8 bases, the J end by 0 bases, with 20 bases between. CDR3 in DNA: TGTGCCAGCCCTTCGGATAGTGCCCTAAGCTCCTACGAGCAGTACTTC. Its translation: CASPSDSALSSYEQYF.

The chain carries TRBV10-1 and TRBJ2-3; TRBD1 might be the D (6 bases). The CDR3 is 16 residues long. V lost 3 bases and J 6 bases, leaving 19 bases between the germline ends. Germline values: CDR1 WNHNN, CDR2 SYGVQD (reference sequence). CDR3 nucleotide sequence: TGCGCCAGCAGTGAACGGACAGACACGTGGACGGATACGCAGTATTTT. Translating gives CASSERTDTWTDTQYF.